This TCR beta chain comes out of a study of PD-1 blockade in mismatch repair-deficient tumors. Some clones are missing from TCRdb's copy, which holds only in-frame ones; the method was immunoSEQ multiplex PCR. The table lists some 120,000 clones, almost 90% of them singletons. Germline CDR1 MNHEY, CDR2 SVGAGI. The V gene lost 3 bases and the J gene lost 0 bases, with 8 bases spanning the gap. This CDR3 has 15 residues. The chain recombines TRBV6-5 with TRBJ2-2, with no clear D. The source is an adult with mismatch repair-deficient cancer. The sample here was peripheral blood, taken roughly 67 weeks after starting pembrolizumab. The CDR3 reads CASSYGRTNTGELFF. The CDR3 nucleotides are TGTGCCAGCAGTTATGGCCGCACGAACACCGGGGAGCTGTTTTTT.